These 29 T cell receptor beta chains were all obtained from the same sample, sequenced in a study of beta chain features in type 1 diabetes. Every bit of the isolated RNA underwent reverse transcription, so sequencing read expressed TCRB transcripts. Data came from immunoSEQ multiplex PCR; TCRdb stores just in-frame clones and leaves some out. This sample yields roughly 40,000 clones, of which roughly 50% are seen a single time; around 0.7% belongs to the top ten. Sequenced material: central memory CD4+ T cells from blood. These receptors were collected from a woman between 18 and 29 years old in good health.

The V call is TRBV19, the J call TRBJ2-5, with D maybe TRBD2 (6 bases). CDR3 length: 13 residues. Germline V lookup: CDR1 LNHDA, CDR2 SQIVND (reference sequence). V dropped 6 bases and J dropped 2 bases, with 10 bases sitting between them. CDR3 sequence reads: CASSGTSQETQYF. In DNA form, the CDR3 reads TGTGCCAGTAGCGGGACTTCACAAGAGACCCAGTACTTC.

This clone was counted between two and nine times. The genes are TRBV5-1 and TRBJ2-1; perhaps TRBD2 as D (6 bases). The V gene lost 1 base and the J gene lost 0 bases, with 17 bases spanning the gap. Germline V CDR1 and CDR2: SGHRS, YFSETQ. The CDR3 runs to 18 residues. The CDR3 DNA reads as TGCGCCAGCAGCTTGCGGGGCGACGGGAGTTACTCCTACAATGAGCAGTTCTTC. Its translation is CASSLRGDGSYSYNEQFF.

Many counts were recorded for this clone. The chain couples TRBV11-2 to TRBJ1-2, with TRBD1 identical over 10 bases. The trim removed 4 bases at V and 2 bases at J, leaving 1 base unmatched. Looked up from germline, CDR1 is SGHAT and CDR2 is FQNNGV. This CDR3 spans 14 amino acids. The CDR3 spells CASSSTGGNYGYTF. DNA of the CDR3: TGTGCCAGCAGCTCGACAGGGGGCAACTATGGCTACACCTTC.

The chain has TRBV10-3 and TRBJ2-1, with a possible D match to TRBD2 (5 bases). Germline CDR1 reads ENHRY; CDR2 reads SYGVKD. V lost 3 bases and J 0 bases, leaving 6 bases between the germline ends. The CDR3 extends over 14 amino acids. This CDR3 reads CAISDGSSYNEQFF. CDR3 coding DNA: TGTGCCATCAGTGATGGGAGCTCCTACAATGAGCAGTTCTTC.

In the case of this clone: This CDR3 is also generated by other DNA sequences in the sample. The chain recombines TRBV5-1 with TRBJ2-3; the match to TRBD2 covers 12 bases. CDR3 length: 16 amino acids. Germline values: CDR1 SGHRS, CDR2 YFSETQ. Losses at the gene ends were 4 bases for V and 0 bases for J; bases not matched to a gene: 3. DNA of the CDR3: TGCGCCAGCAGCCCCGGACTAGCGGGGAGCACAGATACGCAGTATTTT. Residues: CASSPGLAGSTDTQYF.

V is TRBV18 and J is TRBJ1-5; D perhaps matches TRBD1 (5 bases). Trimming took off 3 bases at V and 3 bases at J, with 6 bases between the two ends. The CDR3 contains 13 residues. Germline CDR1 reads KGHSH; CDR2 reads LQKENI. This chain's CDR3 is CASSPTANQPQHF. DNA of the CDR3: TGTGCCAGCTCACCGACAGCCAATCAGCCCCAGCATTTT. Full variable domain (missing parts from reference TRBV18 and TRBJ1-5): NAGVMQNPRHLVRRRGQEARLRCSPMKGHSHVYWYRQLPEEGLKFMVYLQKENIIDESGMPKERFSAEFPKEGPSILRIQQVVRGDSAAYFCASSPTANQPQHFGDGTRLSIL.

V gene TRBV19 combines with J gene TRBJ1-5, with D possibly matching TRBD1 (5 bases). Looked up from germline, CDR1 is LNHDA and CDR2 is SQIVND (reference sequence). This CDR3 is built from 12 residues. With 6 bases removed from V and 7 bases from J, the gap between germline ends came to 10 bases. The CDR3 sequence: CASSRAGQPQHF. DNA of the CDR3: TGTGCCAGTAGCAGGGCTGGACAGCCCCAGCATTTT.

This clone was counted a few times. The chain joins TRBV5-8 to TRBJ2-7; maybe TRBD2 (7 bases). Trimming removed 4 bases from V and 3 bases from J, with 17 bases in between. The germline V gene has CDR1 SGHTS and CDR2 YDEGEE. The CDR3 runs to 15 residues. The CDR3: CASSLDGGQDYEQYF. The CDR3, as DNA: TGTGCCAGCAGCCTCGACGGGGGGCAGGACTACGAGCAGTACTTC.

The V and J genes are TRBV7-9 and TRBJ2-7, with D maybe TRBD1 (5 bases). The CDR3 is 13 amino acids. V shed 3 bases and J shed 3 bases, with 9 bases lying between them. Looked up from germline, CDR1 is SEHNR and CDR2 is FQNEAQ (reference sequence). This CDR3 reads CASSFTDSYEQYF. As DNA, the CDR3 is TGTGCCAGCAGCTTTACCGACAGCTACGAGCAGTACTTC.

The chain links TRBV5-5 to TRBJ1-1, with 8 bases lining up with TRBD1. The CDR3 runs 17 residues. Germline CDR1 reads SGHKS; CDR2 reads YYEKEE (reference sequence). The trim removed 2 bases at V and 0 bases at J, leaving 9 bases unmatched. The CDR3 bases are TGTGCCAGCAGCTTCACAATGGACAGGGTTGTGAACACTGAAGCTTTCTTT. This codes for CASSFTMDRVVNTEAFF.

V and J are TRBV5-1 and TRBJ2-1; TRBD1 aligns across 9 bases. The V gene's germline CDR1 is SGHRS and CDR2 YFSETQ. V gave up 7 bases and J gave up 4 bases; unmatched junction bases: 6. The CDR3 is 14 amino acids. Here the CDR3 reads CASSGTGQYNEQFF. CDR3 bases: TGCGCCAGCTCCGGGACAGGGCAGTACAATGAGCAGTTCTTC.

With respect to this clone: No conserved phenylalanine or tryptophan ends this CDR3, so it is likely a read error. The J gene is TRBJ2-7, the V gene TRBV7-2; the match to TRBD1 covers 8 bases. Germline loops: CDR1 SGHTA, CDR2 FQGNSA. The V and J ends lost 5 bases and 0 bases, in that order; junction bases with no gene match: 3. CDR3 length: 14 amino acids. The CDR3 loop is CASSRDRLSYEQYS. DNA for the CDR3: TGTGCCAGCAGCCGGGACAGGCTCTCCTACGAGCAGTACTCC.

The chain links TRBV29-1 to TRBJ2-1; 9 bases line up with TRBD1. This CDR3 contains 16 residues. The junction had 16 bases not matched to a gene; V was cut back by 6 bases and J by 7 bases. CDR1 SQVTM and CDR2 ANQGSEA come from the germline V gene. CDR3 region: CSVLGSTGGSLNEQFF. CDR3 DNA sequence: TGCAGCGTCCTAGGATCCACAGGGGGCAGTTTAAATGAGCAGTTCTTC.

This clone was recorded a few times. The rearrangement uses TRBV4-2 and TRBJ2-5; the D is unclear. The CDR3 extends over 15 amino acids. CDR1 LGHNA and CDR2 YNFKEQ come from the germline V gene. V lost 0 bases to trimming and J lost 1 base, with 9 bases between them. The CDR3 nucleotides read TGTGCCAGCAGCCAAGATCGGAGTAGCCAAGAGACCCAGTACTTC. It is translated as CASSQDRSSQETQYF.

The chain carries TRBV6-1 and TRBJ2-4, with D perhaps matching TRBD1 (5 bases). CDR3 size: 13 residues. The germline CDR1 and CDR2 sequences are MNHNS and SASEGT. V was cut by 9 bases and J by 1 base, with 10 bases left in between. CDR3 protein: CASIGVAKNIQYF. CDR3 DNA sequence: TGTGCCAGTATAGGGGTGGCCAAAAACATTCAGTACTTC.

This clone was found a few times. This chain links TRBV9 with TRBJ2-1, with 8 nucleotides matching TRBD2. This CDR3 comprises 17 residues. Unmatched junction bases numbered 9, after V lost 0 bases and J lost 4 bases. Looked up from germline, CDR1 is SGDLS and CDR2 is YYNGEE. The CDR3 is CASSVGIGSGGYNEQFF. The CDR3 bases are TGTGCCAGCAGCGTAGGTATCGGTTCGGGAGGGTACAATGAGCAGTTCTTC.

The chain recombines TRBV5-6 with TRBJ1-1, with D maybe TRBD1 (6 bases). V lost 7 bases, J lost 1 base, and 14 bases lay in between. CDR1 SGHDT and CDR2 YYEEEE come from the germline V gene. This CDR3 is 14 amino acids long. CDR3 coding DNA: TGTGCCAGCGGCCCGGAAGGGGGGAACACTGAAGCTTTCTTT. This codes for CASGPEGGNTEAFF.

The chain has TRBV7-9 and TRBJ2-2, with 8 bases that match TRBD1. Germline V lookup: CDR1 SEHNR, CDR2 FQNEAQ (reference sequence). CDR3 length: 15 amino acids. Germline trimming cut 4 bases from V and 4 bases from J; bases unmatched to any gene: 5. The CDR3 DNA reads TGTGCCAGCAGCTCATCTACAGGGGGCACCGGGGAGCTGTTTTTT. Encoded protein: CASSSSTGGTGELFF. The full variable domain, rest sourced from reference TRBV7-9 and TRBJ2-2, is DTGVSQNPRHKITKRGQNVTFRCDPISEHNRLYWYRQTLGQGPEFLTYFQNEAQLEKSRLLSDRFSAERPKGSFSTLEIQRTEQGDSAMYLCASSSSTGGTGELFFGEGSRLTVL.

The chain recombines TRBV27 with TRBJ2-5; possible D gene TRBD1, 6 bases. Germline V CDR1 and CDR2: MNHEY, SMNVEV (reference sequence). V was trimmed by 1 base and J by 5 bases, leaving 14 bases between them. The CDR3 is 15 amino acids. DNA for the CDR3: TGTGCCAGCAGTTTATGGGGGCAGAACCTCGAGACCCAGTACTTC. Amino acids: CASSLWGQNLETQYF.

This sequence joins TRBV30 and TRBJ2-3; TRBD2 matches 7 bases. The V gene end was trimmed by 0 bases and the J gene end by 4 bases; junction bases not matched to a gene: 10. CDR1 and CDR2 from the germline V gene are GTSNPN and SVGIG (reference sequence). The CDR3 has 16 amino acids. CDR3 region: CAWSVLGASGSDTQYF. CDR3 nucleotides: TGTGCCTGGAGTGTACTAGGGGCTAGCGGCTCAGATACGCAGTATTTT.

This rearrangement joins TRBV19 to TRBJ2-7, with 8 positions matching TRBD2. Looked up from germline, CDR1 is LNHDA and CDR2 is SQIVND (reference sequence). The CDR3 has 15 amino acids. V gave up 0 bases and J gave up 8 bases; unmatched junction bases: 9. In DNA form, the CDR3 reads TGTGCCAGTAGTATAGAGCTGCGGGAGGATACTAAGCAGTACTTC. Amino acids: CASSIELREDTKQYF.

This rearrangement joins TRBV27 to TRBJ2-3; TRBD1 is a possible D gene (5 bases). Germline V gene sequence: CDR1 MNHEY, CDR2 SMNVEV (reference sequence). The CDR3 consists of 15 residues. The V end lost 4 bases, the J end lost 3 bases, and 14 bases lay between the germline ends. The CDR3 sequence is CASSSIQGRTDTQYF. CDR3 coding DNA: TGTGCCAGCAGTTCAATCCAGGGTAGGACAGATACGCAGTATTTT.

The rearrangement uses TRBV5-1 and TRBJ2-3; 15 nucleotides match TRBD2. Germline lookup yields CDR1 SGHRS and CDR2 YFSETQ. With 5 bases clipped from V and 5 bases from J, the junction kept 6 bases outside the gene matches. The CDR3 consists of 16 residues. The CDR3 region has the DNA TGCGCCAGCAGTCGTGTGGGACTAGCGGGGGGAGATACGCAGTATTTT. This sequence encodes CASSRVGLAGGDTQYF.

V and J are TRBV27 and TRBJ2-1; 13 bases align to TRBD2. The length of the CDR3 is 15 residues. Germline V gene data show CDR1 as MNHEY and CDR2 as SMNVEV (reference sequence). J gave up 7 bases and V 6 bases, and 6 bases lay outside the gene matches. CDR3 sequence: CASSRTSGSLNEQFF. The CDR3 region has the DNA TGTGCCAGCAGCCGGACTAGCGGGAGCCTAAATGAGCAGTTCTTC.

This clone has more than one count but fewer than ten. The chain links TRBV6-1 to TRBJ2-3; 10 positions match TRBD1. V shed 4 bases and J 4 bases; nucleotides not matched to a gene: 8. Germline lookup yields CDR1 MNHNS and CDR2 SASEGT. The CDR3 sequence is 16 residues long. The chain's CDR3 is CASSAMTGGEPDTQYF. The DNA for the CDR3 is TGTGCCAGCAGTGCCATGACAGGGGGCGAGCCAGATACGCAGTATTTT.

CDR3 loop: CASSSTSVDTEAFF. CDR3 DNA sequence: TGCGCCAGCAGCTCAACCTCGGTGGACACTGAAGCTTTCTTT. The rearrangement joins TRBV5-1 to TRBJ1-1; no reliable D call. This CDR3 spans 14 amino acids. Trimming cost V 3 bases and J 3 bases, with 12 bases left between them. The germline V gene has CDR1 SGHRS and CDR2 YFSETQ.

The V gene is TRBV4-1, the J gene TRBJ1-3; maybe TRBD1 (5 bases). Germline V CDR1 and CDR2: MGHRA, YSYEKL. This CDR3 comprises 16 residues. V shed 1 base and J shed 3 bases, with 13 bases lying between them. CDR3 loop: CASSQAHAGLGNTIYF. DNA for the CDR3: TGCGCCAGCAGCCAAGCCCACGCAGGGCTTGGAAACACCATATATTTT.

The V call is TRBV7-2, the J call TRBJ1-2, with TRBD1 identical over 10 bases. The ends lost 5 bases at V and 3 bases at J; junction bases unmatched: 9. The CDR3 runs 16 residues. Germline lookup yields CDR1 SGHTA and CDR2 FQGNSA. The CDR3 loop reads CASSRGDRGRDYGYTF. CDR3 nucleotide sequence: TGTGCCAGCAGCCGAGGTGACAGGGGGCGAGACTATGGCTACACCTTC.

The chain links TRBV7-3 to TRBJ2-1; D possibly corresponds to TRBD1 (6 bases). Trimming took 5 bases from V and 3 from J, leaving 26 bases between them. The CDR3 contains 19 residues. CDR1 SGHTA and CDR2 FQGTGA come from the germline V gene. CDR3 residues: CASSAPPQGLGPSYNEQFF. The CDR3 region has the DNA TGTGCCAGCAGCGCCCCCCCCCAGGGGTTAGGGCCCAGCTACAATGAGCAGTTCTTC.